What follows are 8 T cell receptor beta chains derived from one specimen sequenced in a study of T cells in Graves' hyperthyroidism and ophthalmopathy. Using RNA transcripts as the source, TCR beta CDR3 regions were amplified. HTBI primers were used for first-round RT-PCR of the TCR CDR3. TCRdb passed the multiplex PCR reads through MiXCR, listing each CDR3 protein once. The sample holds around 580,000 distinct CDR3 sequences, roughly a sixth seen once. What was sequenced was blood. The origin of the receptors is a woman aged 18-29 years with Graves' hyperthyroidism.

This clonotype has only a few counts. The chain employs TRBV30 and TRBJ2-1, with D perhaps matching TRBD1 or TRBD2 (5 bases each). Per the germline V gene, CDR1 is GTSNPN and CDR2 is SVGIG (reference sequence). CDR3 length: 15 residues. V lost 2 bases and J 6 bases, leaving 17 bases between the germline ends. The CDR3 protein is CAWSPRDGGGNEQFF. The CDR3 coding sequence is TGTGCCTGGAGTCCTCGGGACGGCGGCGGCAATGAGCAGTTCTTC.

The sample holds many counts of this clonotype. The rearrangement links TRBV7-9 to TRBJ2-7; 9 bases match TRBD1. The CDR3 is made up of 17 amino acids. Germline CDR1 SEHNR, CDR2 FQNEAQ (reference sequence). V shed 4 bases and J 1 base; nucleotides not matched to a gene: 11. The CDR3 nucleotides are TGTGCCAGCAGCTCCATTACAGGGGGCAGAAGGTCCTACGAGCAGTACTTC. It is translated as CASSSITGGRRSYEQYF.

The sample holds a few counts of this clonotype. This chain uses TRBV7-9 with TRBJ2-5; 7 bases line up with TRBD1. The CDR3 contains 15 residues. CDR1 is SEHNR and CDR2 is FQNEAQ in the germline V gene (reference sequence). V dropped 5 bases and J dropped 2; count of bases not matched to a gene: 8. CDR3 coding DNA: TGTGCCAGCAGCAACGACAGGGCTATACAAGAGACCCAGTACTTC. Its protein is CASSNDRAIQETQYF.

This clonotype was seen a few times. The gene calls are TRBV13 and TRBJ1-3, with TRBD1 matching over 8 bases. The CDR3 sequence is 14 residues long. In germline, CDR1 is PRHDT, CDR2 FYEKMQ (reference sequence). Germline trimming cut 6 bases from V and 4 bases from J; bases unmatched to any gene: 5. The CDR3 here is CASRNDRGGNTIYF. The CDR3 coding sequence is TGTGCCAGCAGGAACGACAGGGGAGGAAACACCATATATTTT.

This sequence joins TRBV19 and TRBJ2-5; 10 positions match TRBD2. Trimming removed 10 bases from V and 2 bases from J; junction bases left unmatched: 7. The CDR3 loop spans 14 amino acids. Germline CDR1 and CDR2: LNHDA and SQIVND (reference sequence). Here the CDR3 DNA reads TGTGCCACAGGGCTAGCGGGAGTACAAGAGACCCAGTACTTC. Encoded protein: CATGLAGVQETQYF.

The chain couples TRBV7-9 to TRBJ1-2; possible D gene TRBD1, 6 bases. V lost 3 bases and J 3 bases, leaving 29 bases between the germline ends. The CDR3 extends over 20 amino acids. Germline lookup yields CDR1 SEHNR and CDR2 FQNEAQ (reference sequence). The CDR3 DNA is TGTGCCAGCAGCTTTTTTCGGGGCGGAGACAGGTCTTTTTCAGACTATGGCTACACCTTC. Its translation: CASSFFRGGDRSFSDYGYTF.

This rearrangement joins TRBV20-1 to TRBJ1-2; D may be TRBD1 (5 bases). The CDR3 consists of 13 residues. Germline V gene sequence: CDR1 DFQATT, CDR2 SNEGSKA (reference sequence). With 6 bases removed from V and 1 base from J, the gap between germline ends came to 12 bases. CDR3 sequence (DNA): TGCAGTGCCCCTACTGGGGGTAACTATGGCTACACCTTC. Amino acid sequence: CSAPTGGNYGYTF.

The chain combines TRBV20-1 with TRBJ2-6; D call uncertain. The germline gives CDR1 DFQATT, CDR2 SNEGSKA (reference sequence). The CDR3 is made up of 14 amino acids. V gave up 0 bases and J gave up 13 bases, with 16 bases separating them. The CDR3 here is CSARDRARARVLTF. The CDR3 DNA sequence: TGCAGTGCTAGAGATCGGGCCCGGGCCCGGGTCCTGACTTTC.